This T cell receptor beta chain was sequenced during a study of blood T cell repertoires in COVID-19. Turning to the study itself: COVID-19 samples, acute and convalescent, were from the United States, Italy and Spain. Sample material is recorded as cDNA or gDNA derived from T cells, B-cell-depleted T cells, or PBMCs.

Study processing details: By means of reference gene primer amplification, nucleated cell counts were estimated. Libraries were prepared by immunoSEQ multiplex PCR; TCRdb keeps only in-frame clonotypes and omits some of them. Clonal size and the V and J genes are those of that table, whereas D and trimming came from the DNA. This table holds about 64,000 clones, 80% to 90% found once. This clone was seen more than once but under ten times. The CDR3 totals 16 residues. Trimming left V 2 bases short and J 0 bases short, with 10 bases between. CDR1 and CDR2 from the germline V gene are MNHEY and SVGAGI. The chain joins TRBV6-5 to TRBJ2-2; D not resolved. This sequence originates from a woman aged 55-69 years with acute or convalescent COVID-19. The sequencing sample was made of peripheral blood. CDR3 in amino acids: CASSYNGYANTGELFF. The CDR3 region has the DNA TGTGCCAGCAGTTACAACGGTTACGCGAACACCGGGGAGCTGTTTTTT.